This T cell receptor (beta chain) was retrieved from a study of T-cell memory formation after mild COVID-19. Whole-study findings and limits: Among clones contracting day 15 to 85, CD4/CD8 was balanced, whereas later expanders leaned CD4+. The study found contracting CD4+ clones mainly in CM and EM and contracting CD8+ clones in EMRA. Pre-infection memory showed some responding clones, and this suggested that cross-reactive memory joined.

TCRdb re-called the 5' RACE reads through MiXCR, storing one row per CDR3 protein. The sample lists roughly 51,000 distinct CDR3 sequences; about 7.3% were seen once. Many counts were recorded for this clonotype. Its cognate antigen is unknown. Trimming removed 6 bases from V and 5 bases from J, with 13 bases in between. Germline loops: CDR1 DFQATT, CDR2 SNEGSKA (reference sequence). This CDR3 has 12 amino acids. This rearrangement joins TRBV20-1 to TRBJ2-5; tentatively, D is TRBD1 (6 bases). This clonotype was obtained from a man aged 18 to 29 who had mild COVID-19 (a few samples of this study predate the infection). Cell type and time point are not known. Sequencing used PBMCs or a T cell subset sorted from them (not recorded which). CDR3 residues: CSANRVGETQYF. DNA for the CDR3: TGCAGTGCCAACAGGGTGGGGGAGACCCAGTACTTC.